A selection of T cell receptor beta chains follows, all from one sample in a study of lymphopenia after photon versus proton radiotherapy. Only in-frame clones appear in the TCRdb table, and some are missing; sequencing was by immunoSEQ multiplex PCR. The table shows about 83,000 clones, with around 83% occurring only once. Sample: peripheral blood, taken from a patient treated with proton-based radiotherapy. These receptors all stem from a man aged 55 to 70 with pancreatic cancer. Each CDR3 is given with its conserved first and last residue. A D gene is named only where the DNA matches it firmly. Some rows have no size entry. The others give once, few or many, or a class for an expanded clone.

>once|17|TRBV7-9|TRBD1|TRBJ1-4
TGTGCCAGCAGCTTAGACTCCATCACAGGGGGTAATGAAAAACTGTTTTTT
CASSLDSITGGNEKLFF
>NA|12|TRBV6-6|NA|TRBJ1-4
TGTGCCAGCAGTTGGACCGATGAAAAACTGTTTTTT
CASSWTDEKLFF
>NA|14|TRBV2|NA|TRBJ2-7
TGTGCCAGCAGTGAAGCGCGCGGGAAGAACGAGCAGTACTTC
CASSEARGKNEQYF
>NA|15|TRBV5-1|TRBD2|TRBJ2-1
TGCGCCAGCAGCCCTACTAGCGGGAGATACAATGAGCAGTTCTTC
CASSPTSGRYNEQFF
>NA|16|TRBV19|NA|TRBJ2-4
TGTGCCAGTACCTCCGGGACGTCAGTTGCCAAAAACATTCAGTACTTC
CASTSGTSVAKNIQYF
>once|17|TRBV14|TRBD2|TRBJ2-1
TGTGCCAGCAGCCAAGGACCGGGACTAGCGCCCTACAATGAGCAGTTCTTC
CASSQGPGLAPYNEQFF
>NA|15|TRBV28|TRBD1|TRBJ1-4
TGTGCCAGCAGTTTACCACAGGGGTTTGGCGAAAAACTGTTTTTT
CASSLPQGFGEKLFF
>NA|14|TRBV18|TRBD1|TRBJ2-7
TGTGCCAGCTCCAGGGGGGACAGGGGCTACGAGCAGTACTTC
CASSRGDRGYEQYF
>NA|19|TRBV9|TRBD1|TRBJ1-1
TGTGCCAGCAGCGCAAATATACCGGGACAGGGGTATAGGAACACTGAAGCTTTCTTT
CASSANIPGQGYRNTEAFF
>NA|16|TRBV7-2|NA|TRBJ1-5
TGTGCCAGCAGCTTGTTTGCGGGGACAATTGATCAGCCCCAGCATTTT
CASSLFAGTIDQPQHF
>NA|16|TRBV6-5|TRBD1|TRBJ1-1
TGTGCCAGCAGTTCCGGGGTGGGAGGGGGCGTCACTGAAGCTTTCTTT
CASSSGVGGGVTEAFF
>NA|14|TRBV28|NA|TRBJ1-2
TGTGCCAGCAGTTCGGGTGGGGGGCACTATGGCTACACCTTC
CASSSGGGHYGYTF
>few|14|TRBV6-1|NA|TRBJ1-2
TGTGCCAGCAGCATAAATCGGGACCACTATGGCTACACCTTC
CASSINRDHYGYTF
>few|13|TRBV9|NA|TRBJ1-1
TGTGCCAGCAGCGTAGTAGACTACACTGAAGCTTTCTTT
CASSVVDYTEAFF
>NA|17|TRBV19|TRBD1|TRBJ2-2
TGTGCCAGTAGTAGCGGACAGGGGACTGTGAACACCGGGGAGCTGTTTTTT
CASSSGQGTVNTGELFF
>NA|15|TRBV27|NA|TRBJ2-7
TGTGCCAGCAGTTTTAATGTGTACAGGGTCTACGAGCAGTACTTC
CASSFNVYRVYEQYF
>NA|13|TRBV11-1|NA|TRBJ1-3
TGTGGGAGGGTAGGGATCGGGAGAAACACCATATATTTT
CGRVGIGRNTIYF
>few|15|TRBV11-2|TRBD2|TRBJ2-1
TGTGCCAGCAGCTTAGTTAGCGGGATAGGGTATGAGCAGTTCTTC
CASSLVSGIGYEQFF
>NA|15|TRBV29-1|TRBD2|TRBJ2-2
TGCAGCGTTGGAAACCTAGCGGGAGGCACCGGGGAGCTGTTTTTT
CSVGNLAGGTGELFF
>few|15|TRBV7-9|TRBD1|TRBJ1-5
TGTGCCAGCAGCCCCGGACAGGGCCCGAATCAGCCCCAGCATTTT
CASSPGQGPNQPQHF
>NA|13|TRBV18|NA|TRBJ1-1
TGTGCCAGCTCCGGGGCGGGGAACACTGAAGCTTTCTTT
CASSGAGNTEAFF
>NA|14|TRBV5-1|TRBD1|TRBJ1-2
TGCGCCAGCAGCTTAGAGGACAGGAGGGACGGCTACACCTTC
CASSLEDRRDGYTF
>NA|15|TRBV19|TRBD2|TRBJ2-1
TGTGCCAGTAGTATAGTTTCTAGCGGGTGGTTTGAGCAGTTCTTC
CASSIVSSGWFEQFF
>NA|15|TRBV4-1|NA|TRBJ2-7
TGCGCCAGCAGATTCCTGGCCGGGATCGCATACGAGCAGTACTTC
CASRFLAGIAYEQYF
>once|16|TRBV21-1|NA|TRBJ1-3
TGTGCCAGCAGCAAAGGGAGGGCCTTCTCTGGAAACACCATATATTTT
CASSKGRAFSGNTIYF
>NA|13|TRBV7-7|TRBD1|TRBJ2-7
TGTGCTAGCAGCTTGGGGACAGGGCTCGAGCAGTACTTC
CASSLGTGLEQYF
>NA|14|TRBV7-6|TRBD2|TRBJ2-5
TGTGCCAGCAGCCCTAGCGGATTACAAGAGACCCAGTACTTC
CASSPSGLQETQYF
>NA|13|TRBV7-3|NA|TRBJ2-2
TGTGCCAGCAGCTTAGGGGGCTCCGGGGAGCTGTTTTTT
CASSLGGSGELFF
>NA|15|TRBV7-8|TRBD1|TRBJ2-1
TGTGCCAGCAGGGCAGACAGGGGCTCCTACAATGAGCAGTTCTTC
CASRADRGSYNEQFF
>NA|11|TRBV29-1|NA|TRBJ1-3
TGCAGCGTCGCTGATGGAAACACCATATATTTT
CSVADGNTIYF
>NA|13|TRBV5-1|NA|TRBJ2-7
TGCGCCAGCAGCTTGCCGGATTCCTACGAGCAGTACTTC
CASSLPDSYEQYF
>NA|15|TRBV9|NA|TRBJ2-7
TGTGCCAGCAGCCGCGAAGCCGGGACGCCGTACGAGCAGTACTTC
CASSREAGTPYEQYF
>NA|15|TRBV30|TRBD1|TRBJ2-5
TGTGCCTGGAGGGGTCGGGGACAGTTTGTGGAGACCCAGTACTTC
CAWRGRGQFVETQYF
>NA|15|TRBV5-4|TRBD1|TRBJ2-7
TGTGCCAGCAGCAGTCGGGACAGAAGTTCCTACGAGCAGTACTTC
CASSSRDRSSYEQYF
>NA|15|TRBV10-2|NA|TRBJ1-4
TGCGCCAGTAGAGTAATGGGGGCAACTAATGAAAAACTGTTTTTT
CASRVMGATNEKLFF
>NA|13|TRBV6-6|TRBD1|TRBJ2-7
TGTGCCAGCAGCCAACGACAGGGTTACGAGCAGTACTTC
CASSQRQGYEQYF
>NA|17|TRBV28|TRBD2|TRBJ2-5
TGTGCCAGCAGTTTATGGTTAACTAGCGGGAGCAGGGAGACCCAGTACTTC
CASSLWLTSGSRETQYF
>NA|16|TRBV5-5|NA|TRBJ1-3
TGTGCCAGCAGCTTGGTTCAAGGATCTGGGTGGAACACCATATATTTT
CASSLVQGSGWNTIYF